This T cell receptor (beta chain) was identified during a study of OX40 agonist ivuxolimab in advanced cancers. Study information: Patients were infused with ivuxolimab every 2 weeks at 0.01 to 10 mg/kg. Participants, approximately 80% male, averaged around 60 years of age, ranging from about 23 to 90.

V gave up 5 bases and J gave up 3 bases, with 7 bases separating them. The CDR3 contains 12 residues. The germline V gene has CDR1 MDHEN and CDR2 SYDVKM. About this clone: Its specificity is unknown.

Whole-study results and caveats: Researchers did not establish what antigens the expanded peripheral T cells target.

Clones were read by immunoSEQ multiplex PCR, and TCRdb kept only the in-frame ones, dropping some. The sample consists of approximately 69,000 clones, 88% of them appearing once. The TCR sequence derives from an adult with an advanced solid tumor such as melanoma, head and neck, liver or kidney cancer. The source material was CD4+ or CD8+ T cells sorted from blood, sampled in a trial of the OX40 agonist ivuxolimab. J is TRBJ1-2 and V is TRBV28; D call uncertain. The CDR3 here is CASSPLYYGYTF. Written as DNA, the CDR3 is TGTGCCAGCAGTCCACTCTACTATGGCTACACCTTC.